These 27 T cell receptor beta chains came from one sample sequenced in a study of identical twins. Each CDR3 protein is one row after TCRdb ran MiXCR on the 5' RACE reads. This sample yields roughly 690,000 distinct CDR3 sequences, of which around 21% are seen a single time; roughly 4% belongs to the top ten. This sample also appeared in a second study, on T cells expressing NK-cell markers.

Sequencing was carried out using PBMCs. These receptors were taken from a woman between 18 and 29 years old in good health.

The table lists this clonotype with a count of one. CDR3 residues: CASSLVGTGPHEQYF. CDR3 DNA sequence: TGTGCCAGCAGCCTTGTCGGGACAGGACCTCACGAGCAGTACTTC. The rearrangement links TRBV12-3 or TRBV12-4 to TRBJ2-7; TRBD1 aligns across 8 bases. Trimming removed 6 bases from V and 5 bases from J; junction bases left unmatched: 12. The CDR3 consists of 15 residues.

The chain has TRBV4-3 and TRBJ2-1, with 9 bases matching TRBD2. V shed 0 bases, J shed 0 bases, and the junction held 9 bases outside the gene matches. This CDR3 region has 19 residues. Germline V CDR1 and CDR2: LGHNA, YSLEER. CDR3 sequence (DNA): TGCGCCAGCAGCCAAGATCGGAGGCGGGAGGGGAGCTCCTACAATGAGCAGTTCTTC. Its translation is CASSQDRRREGSSYNEQFF.

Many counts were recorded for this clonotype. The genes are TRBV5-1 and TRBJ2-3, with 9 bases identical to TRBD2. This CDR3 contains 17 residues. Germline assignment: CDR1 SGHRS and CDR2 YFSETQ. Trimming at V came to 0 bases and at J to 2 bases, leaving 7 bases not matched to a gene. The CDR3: CASSLAPSGDLTDTQYF. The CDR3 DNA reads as TGCGCCAGCAGCTTGGCCCCTAGCGGGGACCTCACAGATACGCAGTATTTT.

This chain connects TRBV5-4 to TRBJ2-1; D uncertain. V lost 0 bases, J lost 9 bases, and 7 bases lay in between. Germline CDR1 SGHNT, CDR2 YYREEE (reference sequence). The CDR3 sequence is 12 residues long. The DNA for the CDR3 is TGTGCCAGCAGCTTGGAGAGAGCTGAGCAGTTCTTC. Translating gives CASSLERAEQFF.

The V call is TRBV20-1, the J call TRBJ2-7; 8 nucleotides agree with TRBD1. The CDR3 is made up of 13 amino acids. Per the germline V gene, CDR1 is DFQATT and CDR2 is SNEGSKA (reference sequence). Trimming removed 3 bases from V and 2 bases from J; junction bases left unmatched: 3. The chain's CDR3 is CSARGTGPYEQYF. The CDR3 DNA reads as TGCAGTGCTAGGGGGACAGGACCCTACGAGCAGTACTTC.

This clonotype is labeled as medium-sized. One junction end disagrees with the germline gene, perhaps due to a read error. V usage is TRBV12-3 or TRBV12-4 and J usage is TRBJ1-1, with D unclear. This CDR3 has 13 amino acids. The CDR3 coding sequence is TGTGCCAGCAGCTTAGGTGGGAACACTGAAGCTTTCTTT. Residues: CASSLGGNTEAFF.

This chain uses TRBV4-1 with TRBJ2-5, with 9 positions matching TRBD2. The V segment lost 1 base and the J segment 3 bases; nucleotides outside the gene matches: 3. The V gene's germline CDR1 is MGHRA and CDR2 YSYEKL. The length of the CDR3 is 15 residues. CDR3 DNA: TGCGCCAGCAGCCAAGGACTAGCGGACAAAGAGACCCAGTACTTC. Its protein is CASSQGLADKETQYF.

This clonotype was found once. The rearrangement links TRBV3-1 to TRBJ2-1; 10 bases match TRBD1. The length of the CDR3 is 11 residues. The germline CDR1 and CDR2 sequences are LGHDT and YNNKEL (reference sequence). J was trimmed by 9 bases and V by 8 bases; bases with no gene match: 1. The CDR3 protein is CASGTGVEQFF. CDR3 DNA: TGTGCCAGCGGGACAGGGGTTGAGCAGTTCTTC.

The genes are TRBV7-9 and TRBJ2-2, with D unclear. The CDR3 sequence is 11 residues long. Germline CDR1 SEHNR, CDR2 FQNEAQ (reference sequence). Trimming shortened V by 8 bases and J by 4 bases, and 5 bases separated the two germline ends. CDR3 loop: CASAVTGELFF. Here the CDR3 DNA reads TGTGCCAGCGCCGTCACCGGGGAGCTGTTTTTT.

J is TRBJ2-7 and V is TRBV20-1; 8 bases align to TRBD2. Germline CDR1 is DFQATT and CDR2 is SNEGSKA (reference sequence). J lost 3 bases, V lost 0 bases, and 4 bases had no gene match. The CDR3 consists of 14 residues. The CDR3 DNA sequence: TGCAGTGCTAGAGATCTCGGGGGGGACTACGAGCAGTACTTC. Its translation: CSARDLGGDYEQYF.

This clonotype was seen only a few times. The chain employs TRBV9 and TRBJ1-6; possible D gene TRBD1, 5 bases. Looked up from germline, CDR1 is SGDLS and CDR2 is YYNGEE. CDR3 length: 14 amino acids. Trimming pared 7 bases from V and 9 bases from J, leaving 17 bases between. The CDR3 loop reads CASGTGSGTSPLHF. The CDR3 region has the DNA TGTGCCAGCGGCACAGGATCAGGAACTTCACCCCTCCACTTT.

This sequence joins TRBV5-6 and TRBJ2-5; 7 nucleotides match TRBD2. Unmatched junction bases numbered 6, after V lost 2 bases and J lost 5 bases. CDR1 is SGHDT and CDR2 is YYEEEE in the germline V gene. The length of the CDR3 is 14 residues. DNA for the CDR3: TGTGCCAGCAGCTTTGGACTAGACCCGGAGACCCAGTACTTC. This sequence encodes CASSFGLDPETQYF.

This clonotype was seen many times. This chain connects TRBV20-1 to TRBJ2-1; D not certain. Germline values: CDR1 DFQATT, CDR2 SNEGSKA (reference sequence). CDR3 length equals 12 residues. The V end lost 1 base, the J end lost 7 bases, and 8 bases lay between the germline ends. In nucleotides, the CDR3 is TGCAGTGCTAGAGGGTCTAGGAATGAGCAGTTCTTC. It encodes CSARGSRNEQFF.

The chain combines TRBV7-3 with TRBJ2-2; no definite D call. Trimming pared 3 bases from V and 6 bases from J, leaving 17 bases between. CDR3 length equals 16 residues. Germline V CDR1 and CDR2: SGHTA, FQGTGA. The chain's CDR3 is CASSFFLPGQAGELFF. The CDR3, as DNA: TGTGCCAGCAGCTTTTTTCTACCGGGCCAGGCCGGGGAGCTGTTTTTT.

DNA of the CDR3: TGCGCCAGCAGTTACATTAGCGGGAGCTCATCCCCCTTCTACGAGCAGTACTTC. Translation: CASSYISGSSSPFYEQYF. V gene TRBV5-1 combines with J gene TRBJ2-7; TRBD2 agrees at 9 bases. This CDR3 is 18 amino acids long. The V gene's germline CDR1 is SGHRS and CDR2 YFSETQ. With V trimmed by 5 bases and J by 3 bases, 18 bases remained unmatched.

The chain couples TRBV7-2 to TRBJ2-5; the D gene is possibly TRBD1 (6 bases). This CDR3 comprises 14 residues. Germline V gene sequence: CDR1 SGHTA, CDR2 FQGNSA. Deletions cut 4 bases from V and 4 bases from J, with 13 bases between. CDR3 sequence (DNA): TGTGCCAGCAGCTCCATGGAAGGGGGAGAGACCCAGTACTTC. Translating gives CASSSMEGGETQYF.

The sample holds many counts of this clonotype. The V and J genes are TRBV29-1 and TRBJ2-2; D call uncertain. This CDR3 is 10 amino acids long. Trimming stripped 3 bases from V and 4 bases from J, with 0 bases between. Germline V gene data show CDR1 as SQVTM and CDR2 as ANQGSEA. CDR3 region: CSVDTGELFF. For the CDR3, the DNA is TGCAGCGTTGACACCGGGGAGCTGTTTTTT.

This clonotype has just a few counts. The CDR3 loop is CASRYIGLADNEQFF. The CDR3 DNA is TGTGCCAGCAGGTATATAGGACTAGCGGACAATGAGCAGTTCTTC. The chain carries TRBV6-5 and TRBJ2-1; TRBD2 matches 10 bases. The length of the CDR3 is 15 residues. With 6 bases clipped from V and 5 bases from J, the junction kept 7 bases outside the gene matches. Germline V gives CDR1 MNHEY, CDR2 SVGAGI.

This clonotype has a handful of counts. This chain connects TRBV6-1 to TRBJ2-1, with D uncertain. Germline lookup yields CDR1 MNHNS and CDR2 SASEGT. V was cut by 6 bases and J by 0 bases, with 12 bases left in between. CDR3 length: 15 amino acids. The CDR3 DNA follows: TGTGCCAGCAGCCAGACTGAATTCTCCTACAATGAGCAGTTCTTC. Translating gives CASSQTEFSYNEQFF.

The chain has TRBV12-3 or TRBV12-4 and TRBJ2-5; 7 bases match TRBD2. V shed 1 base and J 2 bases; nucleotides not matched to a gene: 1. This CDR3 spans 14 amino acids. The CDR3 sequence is CASSLEAGQETQYF. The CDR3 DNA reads TGTGCCAGCAGTTTAGAAGCGGGACAAGAGACCCAGTACTTC.

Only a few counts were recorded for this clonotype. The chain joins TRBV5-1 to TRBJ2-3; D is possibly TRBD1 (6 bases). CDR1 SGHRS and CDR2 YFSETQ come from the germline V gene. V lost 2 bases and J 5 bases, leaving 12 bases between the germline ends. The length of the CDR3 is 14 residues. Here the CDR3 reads CASSLRGIGDTQYF. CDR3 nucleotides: TGCGCCAGCAGCTTAAGGGGGATAGGAGATACGCAGTATTTT.

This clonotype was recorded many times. CDR3 DNA: TGCAGTGCTAGAGATCGAGCGGGAGGCTCCTACGAGCAGTACTTC. Protein product: CSARDRAGGSYEQYF. The chain links TRBV20-1 to TRBJ2-7; 9 nucleotides line up with TRBD2. V dropped 0 bases and J dropped 0; count of bases not matched to a gene: 3. Per the germline V gene, CDR1 is DFQATT and CDR2 is SNEGSKA (reference sequence). The CDR3 has 15 residues.

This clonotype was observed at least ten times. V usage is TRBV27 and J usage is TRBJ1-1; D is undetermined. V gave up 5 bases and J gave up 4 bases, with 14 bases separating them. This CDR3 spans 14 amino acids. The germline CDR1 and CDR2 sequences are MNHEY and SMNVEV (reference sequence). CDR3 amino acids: CASSPTPRSTEAFF. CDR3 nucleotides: TGTGCCAGCAGTCCCACCCCAAGAAGCACTGAAGCTTTCTTT.

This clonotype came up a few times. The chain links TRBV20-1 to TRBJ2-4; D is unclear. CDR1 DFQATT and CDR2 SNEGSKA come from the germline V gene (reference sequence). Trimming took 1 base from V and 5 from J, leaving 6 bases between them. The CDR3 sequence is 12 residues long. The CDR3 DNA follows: TGCAGTGCTAGAGGTTCAGAAAACATTCAGTACTTC. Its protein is CSARGSENIQYF.

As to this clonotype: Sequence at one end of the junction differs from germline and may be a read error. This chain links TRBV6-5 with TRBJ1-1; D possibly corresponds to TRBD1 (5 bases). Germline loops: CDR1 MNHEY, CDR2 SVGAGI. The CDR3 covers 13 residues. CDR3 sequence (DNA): TGTGCTAGCAGTTACGGGACCGGTGGCAAAGCTTTCTTT. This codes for CASSYGTGGKAFF.

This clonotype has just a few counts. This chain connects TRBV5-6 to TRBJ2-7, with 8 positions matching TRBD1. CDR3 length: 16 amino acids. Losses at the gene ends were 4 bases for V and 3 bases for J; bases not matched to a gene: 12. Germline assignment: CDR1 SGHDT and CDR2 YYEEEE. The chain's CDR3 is CASSRGQALPRYEQYF. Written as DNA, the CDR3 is TGTGCCAGCAGCCGGGGACAGGCCTTACCTCGCTACGAGCAGTACTTC.

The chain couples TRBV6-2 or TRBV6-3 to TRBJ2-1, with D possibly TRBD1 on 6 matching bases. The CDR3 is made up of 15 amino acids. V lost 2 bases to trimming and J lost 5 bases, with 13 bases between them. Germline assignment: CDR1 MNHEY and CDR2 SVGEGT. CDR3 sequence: CASSYGGRANNEQFF. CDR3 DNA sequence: TGTGCCAGCAGTTACGGGGGCAGGGCTAACAATGAGCAGTTCTTC.